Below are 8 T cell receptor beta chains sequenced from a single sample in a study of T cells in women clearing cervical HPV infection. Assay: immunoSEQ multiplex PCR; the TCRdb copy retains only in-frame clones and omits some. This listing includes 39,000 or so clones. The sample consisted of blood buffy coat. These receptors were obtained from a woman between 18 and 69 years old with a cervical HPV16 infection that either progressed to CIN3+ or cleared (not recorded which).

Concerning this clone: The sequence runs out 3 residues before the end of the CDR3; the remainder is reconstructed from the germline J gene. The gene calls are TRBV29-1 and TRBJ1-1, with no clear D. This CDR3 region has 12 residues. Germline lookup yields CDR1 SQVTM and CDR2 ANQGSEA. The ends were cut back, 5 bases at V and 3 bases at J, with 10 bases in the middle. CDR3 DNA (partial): TGCAGCGTTCGGATCGACTACACTGAA. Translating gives CSVRIDYTE. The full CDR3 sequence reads CSVRIDYTEAFF.

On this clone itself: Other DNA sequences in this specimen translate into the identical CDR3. CDR3 protein: CASSPLAGGPNEQFF. The CDR3 bases that were read are TGTGCCAGCAGCCCTTTGGCGGGGGGGCCCAATGAG. This chain joins TRBV7-9 and TRBJ2-1; 9 nucleotides line up with TRBD2. Read sequence stops 3 residues before the CDR3 end, and the germline J gene provides the missing end. This CDR3 is 15 amino acids long. The germline V gene encodes CDR1 SEHNR and CDR2 FQNEAQ (reference sequence). The J segment lost 6 bases and the V segment lost 5 bases, leaving 8 bases of the junction unmatched. Full variable domain (outside the CDR3, taken from reference TRBV7-9 and TRBJ2-1): DTGVSQNPRHKITKRGQNVTFRCDPISEHNRLYWYRQTLGQGPEFLTYFQNEAQLEKSRLLSDRFSAERPKGSFSTLEIQRTEQGDSAMYLCASSPLAGGPNEQFFGPGTRLTVL.

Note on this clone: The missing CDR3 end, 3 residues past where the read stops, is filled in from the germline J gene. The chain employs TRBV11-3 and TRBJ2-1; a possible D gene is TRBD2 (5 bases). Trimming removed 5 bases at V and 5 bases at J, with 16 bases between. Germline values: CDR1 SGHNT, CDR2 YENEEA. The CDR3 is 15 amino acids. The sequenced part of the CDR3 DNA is TGTGCCAGCAGCCCAAGCGGATTTGGGGACAATGAG. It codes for CASSPSGFGDNE. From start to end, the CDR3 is CASSPSGFGDNEQFF.

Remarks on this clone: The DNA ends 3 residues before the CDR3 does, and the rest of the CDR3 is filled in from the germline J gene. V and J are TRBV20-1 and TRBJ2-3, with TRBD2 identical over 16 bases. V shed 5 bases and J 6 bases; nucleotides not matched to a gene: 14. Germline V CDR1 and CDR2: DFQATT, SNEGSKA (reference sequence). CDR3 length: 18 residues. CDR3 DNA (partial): TGCAGTGCTTCTGTGGCCTTCGGGGGACTAGCGGGGGGGGATACG. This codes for CSASVAFGGLAGGDT. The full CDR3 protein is CSASVAFGGLAGGDTQYF.

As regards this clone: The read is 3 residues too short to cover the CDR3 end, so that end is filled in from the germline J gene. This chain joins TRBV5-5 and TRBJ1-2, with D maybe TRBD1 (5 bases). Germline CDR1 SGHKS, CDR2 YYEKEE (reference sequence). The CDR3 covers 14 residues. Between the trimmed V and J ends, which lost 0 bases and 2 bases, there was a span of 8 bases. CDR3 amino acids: CASSLVGGNYGYTF. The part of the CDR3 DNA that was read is TGTGCCAGCAGCTTGGTGGGGGGAAACTATGGC. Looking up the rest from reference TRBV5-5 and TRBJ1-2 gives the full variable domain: DAGVTQSPTHLIKTRGQQVTLRCSPISGHKSVSWYQQVLGQGPQFIFQYYEKEERGRGNFPDRFSARQFPNYSSELNVNALLLGDSALYLCASSLVGGNYGYTFGSGTRLTVV.

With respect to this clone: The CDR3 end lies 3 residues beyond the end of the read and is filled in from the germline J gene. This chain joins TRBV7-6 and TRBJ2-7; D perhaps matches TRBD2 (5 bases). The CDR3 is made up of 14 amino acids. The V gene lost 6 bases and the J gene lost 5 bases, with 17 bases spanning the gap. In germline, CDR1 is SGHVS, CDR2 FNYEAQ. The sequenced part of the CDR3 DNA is TGTGCCAGCAGTTCCGGACTCTCATGGGACGAG. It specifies CASSSGLSWDE. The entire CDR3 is CASSSGLSWDEQYF.

The sequenced part of the CDR3 DNA is TGTGCCAGCAGGTACTCTACAGGGGTCGGACTCAATGAG. Residues: CASRYSTGVGLNE. The entire CDR3 sequence reads CASRYSTGVGLNEQFF. This rearrangement joins TRBV2 to TRBJ2-1; 7 nucleotides align to TRBD1. The read falls 3 residues short of the CDR3 end, and the missing part is taken from the germline J gene. CDR3 size: 16 residues. The V and J ends lost 6 bases and 6 bases, in that order; junction bases with no gene match: 14. CDR1 is SNHLY, CDR2 FYNNEI, per germline. Full variable domain (rest looked up from reference TRBV2 and TRBJ2-1): EPEVTQTPSHQVTQMGQEVILRCVPISNHLYFYWYRQILGQKVEFLVSFYNNEISEKSEIFDDQFSVERPDGSNFTLKIRSTKLEDSAMYFCASRYSTGVGLNEQFFGPGTRLTVL.

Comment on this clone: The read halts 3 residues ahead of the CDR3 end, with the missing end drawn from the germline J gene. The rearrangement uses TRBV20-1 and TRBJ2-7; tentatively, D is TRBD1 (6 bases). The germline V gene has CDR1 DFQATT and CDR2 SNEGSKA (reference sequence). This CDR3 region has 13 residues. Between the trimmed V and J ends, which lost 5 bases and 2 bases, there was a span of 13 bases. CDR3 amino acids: CSAPQSGAYEQYF. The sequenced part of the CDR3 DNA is TGCAGTGCTCCCCAATCAGGGGCCTACGAG.